The 29 T cell receptor beta chains below come from one sample, sequenced in a study of patients and donors after allogeneic stem cell transplantation. In TCRdb, the RT-PCR reads were re-called with MiXCR into one record per CDR3 protein. The sample contains 410,000 or so distinct CDR3 sequences, 16% of which appear only once. Input material: blood, either unsorted or a sorted T cell fraction (not recorded which). The origin of the receptors is a human donor who was either an allogeneic HSCT recipient or a stem cell or donor lymphocyte infusion donor (not recorded which). It is not recorded whose cells these are; they may come from a transplant donor.

The chain has TRBV18 and TRBJ2-3, with 7 positions matching TRBD1. J lost 1 base, V lost 3 bases, and 4 bases had no gene match. The CDR3 consists of 15 residues. Germline V gene lookup returns CDR1 KGHSH and CDR2 LQKENI. The CDR3 loop is CASSPRQGRTDTQYF. The CDR3 nucleotides read TGTGCCAGCTCACCCCGACAGGGACGCACAGATACGCAGTATTTT.

The rearrangement links TRBV6-5 to TRBJ2-2; weak D call: TRBD2 (6 bases). Germline CDR1 reads MNHEY; CDR2 reads SVGAGI. V was trimmed by 0 bases and J by 1 base, leaving 9 bases between them. The CDR3 length is 16 residues. This CDR3 is CASSYSNGGNTGELFF. The CDR3 DNA reads TGTGCCAGCAGTTACTCAAACGGGGGGAACACCGGGGAGCTGTTTTTT.

This clonotype was detected only a few times. The chain is built from TRBV18 and TRBJ2-2, with a tentative D call TRBD2 (5 bases). The CDR3 covers 18 residues. Per the germline V gene, CDR1 is KGHSH and CDR2 is LQKENI. V shed 5 bases and J shed 0 bases, with 19 bases lying between them. The CDR3 loop is CASSLSLKRSANTGELFF. The CDR3 DNA follows: TGTGCCAGCTCATTATCCCTTAAGCGGAGCGCGAACACCGGGGAGCTGTTTTTT.

The V and J genes are TRBV4-2 and TRBJ1-4; 11 nucleotides agree with TRBD1. The CDR3 covers 15 residues. After removal of 2 bases from V and 7 bases from J, the junction contained 3 bases not matched to a gene. In germline, CDR1 is LGHNA, CDR2 YNFKEQ. In nucleotides, the CDR3 is TGTGCCAGCAGCCAACCGGGACAGGGGGGTGAAAAACTGTTTTTT. Translation: CASSQPGQGGEKLFF.

The V gene is TRBV7-9, the J gene TRBJ1-1; D is ambiguous. The CDR3 runs to 14 residues. V lost 3 bases and J 0 bases, leaving 8 bases between the germline ends. The germline gives CDR1 SEHNR, CDR2 FQNEAQ (reference sequence). This CDR3 is CASSLKNLNTEAFF. CDR3 nucleotide sequence: TGTGCCAGCAGCTTGAAGAATTTGAACACTGAAGCTTTCTTT.

The rearrangement links TRBV2 to TRBJ1-2; the D gene is possibly TRBD1 (6 bases). The V gene's germline CDR1 is SNHLY and CDR2 FYNNEI. The CDR3 is 13 residues long. Trimming left V 7 bases short and J 3 bases short, with 12 bases between. The CDR3 is CASKEQGDYGYTF. The CDR3 nucleotides read TGTGCCAGCAAGGAACAGGGAGACTATGGCTACACCTTC. The entire variable domain, with the rest obtained from reference TRBV2 and TRBJ1-2, is as follows: EPEVTQTPSHQVTQMGQEVILRCVPISNHLYFYWYRQILGQKVEFLVSFYNNEISEKSEIFDDQFSVERPDGSNFTLKIRSTKLEDSAMYFCASKEQGDYGYTFGSGTRLTVV.

The CDR3 sequence: CASSYTGLAGTYNEQFF. The CDR3 DNA sequence: TGTGCCAGCAGTTACACGGGACTAGCGGGGACCTACAATGAGCAGTTCTTC. The J gene is TRBJ2-1, the V gene TRBV6-2 or TRBV6-3, with TRBD2 matching 13 bases. The CDR3 runs to 17 residues. Trimming removed 2 bases from V and 2 bases from J; junction bases left unmatched: 3. Germline V gene sequence: CDR1 MNHEY, CDR2 SVGEGT.

V gene TRBV12-3 or TRBV12-4 combines with J gene TRBJ2-7, with 15 positions matching TRBD2. V lost 5 bases to trimming and J lost 4 bases; unmatched junction nucleotides: 6. CDR3 length: 16 residues. CDR3 residues: CASSPGLAGGGYEQYF. The CDR3 DNA sequence: TGTGCCAGCAGTCCGGGACTAGCGGGGGGTGGATACGAGCAGTACTTC.

This clonotype has just a few counts. The chain joins TRBV7-9 to TRBJ1-1; D not resolved. The germline V and J ends were trimmed by 8 bases and 1 base, with 17 bases remaining between them. CDR1 and CDR2 (germline): SEHNR, FQNEAQ (reference sequence). The CDR3 sequence is 15 residues long. The CDR3 DNA sequence: TGTGCCAGCGGAAAGAGGTTGGGAGGGAACACTGAAGCTTTCTTT. The encoded protein is CASGKRLGGNTEAFF.

This clonotype was found many times. The genes are TRBV12-3 or TRBV12-4 and TRBJ1-2; tentative D call: TRBD1 (5 bases). Trimming left V 5 bases short and J 4 bases short, with 17 bases between. This CDR3 has 15 residues. The CDR3 DNA sequence: TGTGCCAGCAGTCAGTCCAGTGGACACATCTATGGCTACACCTTC. This encodes CASSQSSGHIYGYTF.

This clonotype was observed at least ten times. The chain recombines TRBV20-1 with TRBJ2-1; D remains ambiguous. CDR3 length: 14 residues. Trimming took off 1 base at V and 4 bases at J, with 11 bases between the two ends. Germline V gene sequence: CDR1 DFQATT, CDR2 SNEGSKA (reference sequence). The CDR3 DNA follows: TGCAGTGCTAGAGGCCACCCATGGTACAATGAGCAGTTCTTC. Translated: CSARGHPWYNEQFF.

The V gene is TRBV19, the J gene TRBJ1-5, with 7 bases lining up with TRBD1. The V gene end was trimmed by 2 bases and the J gene end by 5 bases; junction bases not matched to a gene: 6. Germline-derived CDR1 and CDR2 are LNHDA and SQIVND (reference sequence). The CDR3 extends over 15 amino acids. CDR3 loop: CASSITTGAYQPQHF. The CDR3 DNA follows: TGTGCCAGTAGTATAACAACAGGGGCGTATCAGCCCCAGCATTTT.

This chain connects TRBV18 to TRBJ2-5; D gene uncertain. This CDR3 comprises 13 residues. Trimming stripped 3 bases from V and 2 bases from J, with 7 bases between. Germline V gives CDR1 KGHSH, CDR2 LQKENI. The CDR3 DNA reads as TGTGCCAGCTCACCGAGTCGACAAGAGACCCAGTACTTC. This encodes CASSPSRQETQYF.

The genes are TRBV6-5 and TRBJ2-7; TRBD1 is a possible D gene (5 bases). CDR1 is MNHEY, CDR2 SVGAGI, per germline. Trimming shortened V by 0 bases and J by 2 bases, and 8 bases separated the two germline ends. This CDR3 has 14 residues. The CDR3 protein is CASSYSQEAYEQYF. The CDR3, as DNA: TGTGCCAGCAGTTACTCACAGGAAGCCTACGAGCAGTACTTC.

This clonotype was recorded a few times. The gene calls are TRBV4-2 and TRBJ2-4, with 8 bases matching TRBD2. The V gene's germline CDR1 is LGHNA and CDR2 YNFKEQ. After removal of 0 bases from V and 2 bases from J, the junction contained 6 bases not matched to a gene. This CDR3 is built from 17 residues. CDR3 nucleotide sequence: TGTGCCAGCAGCCAAGAAGGACGGGGGGGCCCCAAAAACATTCAGTACTTC. Its translation is CASSQEGRGGPKNIQYF.

This clonotype was seen many times. V gene TRBV12-3 or TRBV12-4 combines with J gene TRBJ2-7, with a weak D call TRBD1 (5 bases). Trimming removed 6 bases from V and 3 bases from J, with 12 bases in between. The CDR3 loop spans 13 amino acids. The CDR3 here is CASSSRAGYEQYF. CDR3 nucleotide sequence: TGTGCCAGCAGCTCCAGGGCCGGCTACGAGCAGTACTTC.

Only a few counts were recorded for this clonotype. CDR3 nucleotide sequence: TGCGCCAGCAGCCCCCTGCCGGGCTCATCCTACGAGCAGTACTTC. Amino acid sequence: CASSPLPGSSYEQYF. The J gene is TRBJ2-7, the V gene TRBV5-1, with no clear D. This CDR3 region has 15 residues. V dropped 4 bases and J dropped 1 base, with 15 bases sitting between them. CDR1 and CDR2 from the germline V gene are SGHRS and YFSETQ. The full variable domain, its missing parts supplied by reference TRBV5-1 and TRBJ2-7, is KAGVTQTPRYLIKTRGQQVTLSCSPISGHRSVSWYQQTPGQGLQFLFEYFSETQRNKGNFPGRFSGRQFSNSRSEMNVSTLELGDSALYLCASSPLPGSSYEQYFGPGTRLTVT.

This clonotype appeared a few times. J is TRBJ2-6 and V is TRBV9; TRBD1 is a possible D gene (6 bases). Trimming took 3 bases from V and 0 from J, leaving 13 bases between them. The germline CDR1 and CDR2 sequences are SGDLS and YYNGEE. The CDR3 length is 17 residues. The CDR3 DNA follows: TGTGCCAGCAGCGCGGCCGGGACACCCTCTGGGGCCAACGTCCTGACTTTC. As protein: CASSAAGTPSGANVLTF.

This clonotype was observed a few times. This chain uses TRBV7-9 with TRBJ2-5; D ambiguous. The CDR3 runs 14 residues. The germline V gene encodes CDR1 SEHNR and CDR2 FQNEAQ (reference sequence). V was clipped by 1 base and J by 5 bases, with 11 bases between them. CDR3 sequence (DNA): TGTGCCAGCAGCTTAGTTAGTTCCCGGGAGACCCAGTACTTC. Translated: CASSLVSSRETQYF.

The J gene is TRBJ2-2, the V gene TRBV10-3; a possible D gene is TRBD2 (6 bases). Germline values: CDR1 ENHRY, CDR2 SYGVKD. V was clipped by 10 bases and J by 1 base, with 7 bases between them. CDR3 length equals 12 residues. The CDR3 loop reads CATGLNTGELFF. CDR3 coding DNA: TGTGCCACGGGACTGAACACCGGGGAGCTGTTTTTT.

This chain uses TRBV6-1 with TRBJ2-2; D not resolved. The V end lost 6 bases, the J end lost 3 bases, and 11 bases lay between the germline ends. The germline gives CDR1 MNHNS, CDR2 SASEGT. The CDR3 runs to 14 residues. The CDR3 reads CASRVIRDTGELFF. The CDR3 bases are TGTGCCAGCAGGGTGATACGGGACACCGGGGAGCTGTTTTTT.

The chain combines TRBV25-1 with TRBJ2-7, with TRBD1 matching 7 bases. This CDR3 comprises 16 residues. CDR1 is MGHDK, CDR2 SYGVNS, per germline. V shed 2 bases and J 4 bases; nucleotides not matched to a gene: 11. The CDR3 reads CASSEPIAGGRYEQYF. DNA for the CDR3: TGTGCCAGCAGTGAACCCATAGCAGGGGGACGGTACGAGCAGTACTTC.

Only a few counts were recorded for this clonotype. The chain carries TRBV9 and TRBJ2-2, with 10 positions matching TRBD1. Looked up from germline, CDR1 is SGDLS and CDR2 is YYNGEE. The J segment lost 5 bases and the V segment lost 5 bases, leaving 9 bases of the junction unmatched. CDR3 length equals 16 residues. The CDR3 DNA follows: TGTGCCAGCAGTGATCCTGGGACAGGGGAGACCGGGGAGCTGTTTTTT. Translated: CASSDPGTGETGELFF.

The V call is TRBV20-1, the J call TRBJ2-5, with TRBD2 identical over 9 bases. This CDR3 is 16 amino acids long. Germline values: CDR1 DFQATT, CDR2 SNEGSKA (reference sequence). V was pared by 0 bases and J by 4 bases, with 9 bases of the junction left unmatched. The CDR3 region is CSARDVVSGSVETQYF. CDR3 coding DNA: TGCAGTGCTAGAGATGTCGTTAGCGGGAGTGTAGAGACCCAGTACTTC.

This clonotype showed up just a few times. This sequence joins TRBV6-1 and TRBJ1-2; D not resolved. This CDR3 region has 13 residues. From germline, CDR1 is MNHNS and CDR2 SASEGT. Trimming stripped 6 bases from V and 7 bases from J, with 15 bases between. The DNA for the CDR3 is TGTGCCAGCAGCCTGCTGCGGGGTGGTGGCTACACCTTC. Amino acid sequence: CASSLLRGGGYTF.

This clonotype was found many times. This sequence joins TRBV4-2 and TRBJ1-5, with TRBD1 matching over 9 bases. This CDR3 region has 14 residues. Germline CDR1 is LGHNA and CDR2 is YNFKEQ. Losses at the gene ends were 4 bases for V and 5 bases for J; bases not matched to a gene: 3. CDR3 bases: TGTGCCAGCAGCCTTGGACAGGGGTATCAGCCCCAGCATTTT. It codes for CASSLGQGYQPQHF.

This clonotype showed up just a few times. This chain uses TRBV21-1 with TRBJ2-7. TRBV21-1 is recorded as a pseudogene. CDR3 length: 15 residues. The CDR3 sequence: CASSKVSRFPYEQYF. CDR3 DNA sequence: TGTGCCAGCAGCAAAGTCTCGCGGTTCCCCTACGAGCAGTACTTC.

The chain couples TRBV5-1 to TRBJ2-7; 15 positions agree with TRBD2. Trimming at V came to 4 bases and at J to 4 bases, leaving 3 bases not matched to a gene. The CDR3 sequence is 15 residues long. Germline V lookup: CDR1 SGHRS, CDR2 YFSETQ. The CDR3 spells CASSGGTSGRYEQYF. CDR3 DNA sequence: TGCGCCAGCAGCGGCGGGACTAGCGGGAGGTACGAGCAGTACTTC. The variable domain in full, completed from reference TRBV5-1 and TRBJ2-7, reads KAGVTQTPRYLIKTRGQQVTLSCSPISGHRSVSWYQQTPGQGLQFLFEYFSETQRNKGNFPGRFSGRQFSNSRSEMNVSTLELGDSALYLCASSGGTSGRYEQYFGPGTRLTVT.

The chain links TRBV7-3 to TRBJ2-7; TRBD2 might be the D (6 bases). V lost 5 bases, J lost 7 bases, and 18 bases lay in between. The CDR3 loop spans 14 amino acids. Germline CDR1 and CDR2: SGHTA and FQGTGA. The CDR3 nucleotides are TGTGCCAGCAGCCCGGGTGGAGGGCCGGGGGAGCAGTACTTC. This gives the protein CASSPGGGPGEQYF. The complete variable domain, with remaining parts taken from reference TRBV7-3 and TRBJ2-7, reads GAGVSQTPSNKVTEKGKYVELRCDPISGHTALYWYRQSLGQGPEFLIYFQGTGAADDSGLPNDRFFAVRPEGSVSTLKIQRTERGDSAVYLCASSPGGGPGEQYFGPGTRLTVT.